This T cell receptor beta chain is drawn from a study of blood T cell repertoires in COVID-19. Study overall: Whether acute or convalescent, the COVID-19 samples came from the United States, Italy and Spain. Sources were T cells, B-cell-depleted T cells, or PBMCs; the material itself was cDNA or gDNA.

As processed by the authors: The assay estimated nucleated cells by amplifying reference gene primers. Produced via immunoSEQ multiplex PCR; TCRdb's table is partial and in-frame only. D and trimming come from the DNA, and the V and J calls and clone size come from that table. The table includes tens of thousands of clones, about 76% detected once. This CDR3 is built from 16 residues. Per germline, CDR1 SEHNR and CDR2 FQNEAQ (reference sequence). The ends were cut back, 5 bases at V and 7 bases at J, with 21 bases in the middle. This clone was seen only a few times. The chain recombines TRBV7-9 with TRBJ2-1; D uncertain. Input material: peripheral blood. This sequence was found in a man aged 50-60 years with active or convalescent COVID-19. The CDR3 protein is CASSPPLGVSTNEQFF. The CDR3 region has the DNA TGTGCCAGCAGCCCGCCTCTTGGAGTGAGTACAAATGAGCAGTTCTTC.